This T cell receptor (beta chain) was documented in a study of blood T cell repertoires in COVID-19. About the research overall: Sites in the United States, Italy and Spain provided acute and convalescent COVID-19 samples. PBMCs, B-cell-depleted T cells, or T cells provided the cDNA or gDNA that made up the material.

Under the authors' procedure: Reference gene primer amplification yielded estimated nucleated cell counts. The table came from immunoSEQ multiplex PCR; TCRdb's copy has only in-frame clones and leaves some out. V, J and clone size derive from that table, while D and trimming were established from the DNA sequence. This sample has approximately 88,000 clones, with about 80% found just once. The sequenced sample consisted of peripheral blood. The receptor comes from a human donor in a cohort sampled during active COVID-19.

CDR3 sequence (DNA): TGTGCCAGCAGCCAAATTCTAGCGGGACACAATGAGCAGTTCTTC. Protein product: CASSQILAGHNEQFF. The chain recombines TRBV3-1 (or the pseudogene TRBV3-2) with TRBJ2-1; 9 nucleotides align to TRBD2. The CDR3 totals 15 residues. Germline loops: CDR1 LGHDT, CDR2 YNNKEL (reference sequence). V trimming: 2 bases; J trimming: 5 bases; junction bases outside the gene matches: 4.